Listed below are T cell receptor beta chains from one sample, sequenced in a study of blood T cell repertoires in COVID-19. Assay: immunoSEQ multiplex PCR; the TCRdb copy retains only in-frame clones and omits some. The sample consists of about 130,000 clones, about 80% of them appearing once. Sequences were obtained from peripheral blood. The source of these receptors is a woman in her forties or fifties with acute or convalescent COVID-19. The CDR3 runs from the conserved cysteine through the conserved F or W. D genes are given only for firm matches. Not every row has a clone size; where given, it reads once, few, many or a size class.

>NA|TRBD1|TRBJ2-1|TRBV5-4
TGTGCCACGGACAGGCTTCAAGGGGATGAGCAGTTCTTC
CATDRLQGDEQFF
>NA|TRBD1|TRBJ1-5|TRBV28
TGTGCCAGCAGCCGGGGACAGATTAATCAGCCCCAGCATTTT
CASSRGQINQPQHF
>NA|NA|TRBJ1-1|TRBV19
TGTGCCAGTAGTAACAGCATGAACACTGAAGCTTTCTTT
CASSNSMNTEAFF
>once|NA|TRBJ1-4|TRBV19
TGTGCCAGTAGATCAGGGAAGTACACTAATGAAAAACTGTTTTTT
CASRSGKYTNEKLFF
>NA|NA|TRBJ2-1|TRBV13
TGTGCCAGCAGCCACACAGGGTCTTACAATGAGCAGTTCTTC
CASSHTGSYNEQFF
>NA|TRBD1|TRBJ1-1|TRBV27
TGTGCCAGCAGACAGGGGTCTTACACTGAAGCTTTCTTT
CASRQGSYTEAFF
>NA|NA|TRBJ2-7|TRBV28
TGTGCCAGCAGTTCCGTCTCCTACGAGCAGTACTTC
CASSSVSYEQYF
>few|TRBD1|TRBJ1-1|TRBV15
TGTGCCACCAGCAGAGATAATTTGAGGGGGCGAGGCACTGAAGCTTTCTTT
CATSRDNLRGRGTEAFF
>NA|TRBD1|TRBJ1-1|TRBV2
TGTGCCAGCAGTCTGCCCGGGACAGCGACCGAAGCTTTCTTT
CASSLPGTATEAFF
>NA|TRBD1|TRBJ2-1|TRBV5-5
TGTGCCAGCAGCCACGGGACAGGGTTCAACAATGAGCAGTTCTTC
CASSHGTGFNNEQFF
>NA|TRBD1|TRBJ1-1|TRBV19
TGTGCCAGTAGGGACAGGGGAGAGTACACTGAAGCTTTCTTT
CASRDRGEYTEAFF
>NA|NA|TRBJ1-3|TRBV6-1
TGTGCCAGCAGTGAAGCTTACAGGCCCCTTACTTCTGGAAACACCATATATTTT
CASSEAYRPLTSGNTIYF
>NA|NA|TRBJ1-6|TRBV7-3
TGTGCCAGCAGCTTAACCCCACGGGGTTCAGGATCACCCCTCCACTTT
CASSLTPRGSGSPLHF
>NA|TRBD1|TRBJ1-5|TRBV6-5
TGTGCCAGTATCGGGGCAGGGGGAAATCAGCCCCAGCATTTT
CASIGAGGNQPQHF
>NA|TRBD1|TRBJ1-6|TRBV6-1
TGTGCCAGCAGGGGGACAGACTCCTATAATTCACCCCTCCACTTT
CASRGTDSYNSPLHF
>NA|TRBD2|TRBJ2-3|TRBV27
TGTGCCAGCAGTTTATTCGGCGGGGGGACCACAGATACGCAGTATTTT
CASSLFGGGTTDTQYF
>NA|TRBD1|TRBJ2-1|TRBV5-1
TGCGCCAGCAGCGGACCAGGGGGCAGCTCCTACAATGAGCAGTTCTTC
CASSGPGGSSYNEQFF
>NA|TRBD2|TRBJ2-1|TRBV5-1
TGCGCCAGCAGCTTGGCCTATCGGGGGGGCTCAAGTGCGCAGTTCTTC
CASSLAYRGGSSAQFF
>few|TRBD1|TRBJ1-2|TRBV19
TGTGCCACTTCGGACAGGGGGGGCTATGGCTACACCTTC
CATSDRGGYGYTF
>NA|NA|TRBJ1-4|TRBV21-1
TGTGCCAGCAGCAAAGCGCGTCCCAACAGATATAATGAAAAACTGTTTTTT
CASSKARPNRYNEKLFF
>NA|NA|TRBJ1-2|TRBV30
TGTGCCTGGAGTGTCGGCGGGAGCTACACCTTC
CAWSVGGSYTF
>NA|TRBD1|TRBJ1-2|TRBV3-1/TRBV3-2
TGTGCCAGCAGCCAATTCACAGGGGGGGGCTACACCTTC
CASSQFTGGGYTF
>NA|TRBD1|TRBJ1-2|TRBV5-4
TGTGCCAGCAGCTTAGCCCGACAGGGTCGGGGCTACACCTTC
CASSLARQGRGYTF
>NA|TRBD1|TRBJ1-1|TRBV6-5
TGTGCCAGCAGCCGGACAGGGTACACTGAAGCTTTCTTT
CASSRTGYTEAFF
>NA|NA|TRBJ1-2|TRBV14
TGTGCCAGCAGCCAAGATGGGGTACAGGTTCACCGCTATGGCTACACCTTC
CASSQDGVQVHRYGYTF
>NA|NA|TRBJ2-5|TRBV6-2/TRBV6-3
TGTGCCAGCAGTTACTTGCAGGACCAAGAGACCCAGTACTTC
CASSYLQDQETQYF
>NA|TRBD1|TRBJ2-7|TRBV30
TGTGCCTGGAGTAACAGGGGTTACGAGCAGTACTTC
CAWSNRGYEQYF
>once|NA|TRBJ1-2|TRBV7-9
TGTGCCAGCAGCTTGGATGGGGGGATGAACTATGGCTACACCTTC
CASSLDGGMNYGYTF
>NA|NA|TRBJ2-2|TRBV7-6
TGTGCCAGCAGCCCAGAGGCAGGGGCAAGGGTCGGGGAGCTGTTTTTT
CASSPEAGARVGELFF
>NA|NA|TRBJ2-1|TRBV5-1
TGCGCCAGCAGCGCCAGGGGGGTCTCCTACAATGAGCAGTTCTTC
CASSARGVSYNEQFF
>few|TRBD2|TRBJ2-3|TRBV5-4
TGTGCCAGCAGCCCCCGGGAGGGCGGCACAGATACGCAGTATTTT
CASSPREGGTDTQYF
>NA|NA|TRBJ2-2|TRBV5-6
TGTGCCAGCAGCTTGGTCTTAACGCGGGGGCAGGGCGCCGGGGAGCTGTTTTTT
CASSLVLTRGQGAGELFF
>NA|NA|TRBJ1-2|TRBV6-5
TGTGCCAGCAGGCCCCCGGGGAGCAACTATGGCTACACCTTC
CASRPPGSNYGYTF
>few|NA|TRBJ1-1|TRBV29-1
TGCAGCGTTCGATCTAACAGGGTCGCGAACACTGAAGCTTTCTTT
CSVRSNRVANTEAFF
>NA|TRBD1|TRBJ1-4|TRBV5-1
TGCGCCAGCAGCGCAGGGGGCTACGTTGATGAAAAACTGTTTTTT
CASSAGGYVDEKLFF
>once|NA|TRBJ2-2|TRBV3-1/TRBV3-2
TGTGCCAGCAGCCCCGGGGGAGCGAACACCGGGGAGCTGTTTTTT
CASSPGGANTGELFF
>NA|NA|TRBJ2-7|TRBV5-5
TGTGCCAGCAGCTTGAGGGCCAGGGCAGAAGACTACGAGCAGTACTTC
CASSLRARAEDYEQYF
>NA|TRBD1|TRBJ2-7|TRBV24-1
TGTGCCACCAGTGATTTGGGGACAGTTTACGAGCAGTACTTC
CATSDLGTVYEQYF
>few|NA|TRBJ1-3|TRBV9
TGTGCCAGCAGCCCCCAGTGGAGTCTGTCTGGAAACACCATATATTTT
CASSPQWSLSGNTIYF
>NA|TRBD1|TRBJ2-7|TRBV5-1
TGCGCCAGCAGCAGGAGACAGGGTAACGAGCAGTACTTC
CASSRRQGNEQYF
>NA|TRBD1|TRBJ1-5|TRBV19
TGTGCCAGTAGTATGAGGGCAGGGGGCGCCGGACAGCCCCAGCATTTT
CASSMRAGGAGQPQHF
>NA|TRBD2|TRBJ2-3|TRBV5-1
TGCGCCAGCAGCTTGGCCGGGACTAGCGGGGTAGGCGATACGCAGTATTTT
CASSLAGTSGVGDTQYF
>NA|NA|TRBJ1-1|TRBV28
TGTGCCAGCAGTCCCAACCGGGGGGCACCCGAAGCTTTCTTT
CASSPNRGAPEAFF
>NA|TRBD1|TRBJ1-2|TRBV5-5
TGTGCCAGCAGTCCACAGGGGGCTAACTATGGCTACACCTTC
CASSPQGANYGYTF
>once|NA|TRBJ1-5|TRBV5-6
TGTGCCAGCAGCTTCTATCAGGTCAATCAGCCCCAGCATTTT
CASSFYQVNQPQHF
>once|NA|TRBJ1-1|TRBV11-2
TGTGCCAGCAGCTTAGATGGCGGGAACACTGAAGCTTTCTTT
CASSLDGGNTEAFF
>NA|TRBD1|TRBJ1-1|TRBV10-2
TGCGCCAGCAGTCCTGCGGCGACAGGGAAATTGAACACTGAAGCTTTCTTT
CASSPAATGKLNTEAFF
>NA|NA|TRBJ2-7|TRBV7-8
TGTGCCAGCAGCTTAGCGGGACTTTACTACGAGCAGTACTTC
CASSLAGLYYEQYF
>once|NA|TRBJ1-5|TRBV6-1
TGTGCCAGCAGTGAAACAGATAGCAATCAGCCCCAGCATTTT
CASSETDSNQPQHF
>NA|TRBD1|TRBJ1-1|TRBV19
TGTGCCAGTATCTCGTACAGGGGCACTGAAGCTTTCTTT
CASISYRGTEAFF
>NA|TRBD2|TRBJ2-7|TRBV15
TGTGCCACCAGCAAGGCCACCGGGACTAGCGGGTACGAGCAGTACTTC
CATSKATGTSGYEQYF
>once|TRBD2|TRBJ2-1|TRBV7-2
TGTGCCAGCAGCTTAGCGGGACTAGTAGCAAATGAGCAGTTCTTC
CASSLAGLVANEQFF
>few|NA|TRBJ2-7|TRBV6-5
TGTGCCAGCACAATAATTTCGGGTAGCTCCTACGAGCAGTACTTC
CASTIISGSSYEQYF